The rows below give T cell receptor beta chains drawn from one sample of a study of T cell responses to AZD1222 COVID-19 vaccine. Profiling relied on immunoSEQ multiplex PCR, and the TCRdb table lists in-frame clones only, not all of them. The sample has tens of thousands of clones; 75% to 95% are singletons. This specimen consisted of peripheral blood, obtained 28 days after the second AZD1222 dose. Receptor source: an adult who received the AZD1222 COVID-19 vaccine. Both conserved end residues are part of each CDR3. Fields, in order: clone size, V gene, D gene, J gene, CDR3 protein, CDR3 DNA. D genes are given only for firm matches. Where a row states a size, it is once, few, many or the class of an expanded clone; other rows omit it.

.,TRBV4-2,.,TRBJ1-2,CASSQKGGGDGYGYTF,TGTGCCAGCAGCCAAAAAGGGGGAGGGGACGGCTATGGCTACACCTTC
.,TRBV5-1,TRBD2,TRBJ2-3,CASGPGLGTDTQYF,TGCGCCAGCGGACCGGGACTAGGCACAGATACGCAGTATTTT
.,TRBV24-1,.,TRBJ2-3,CATSDRRFWEGTDTQYF,TGTGCCACCAGTGATCGCCGTTTTTGGGAGGGCACAGATACGCAGTATTTT
.,TRBV5-1,.,TRBJ1-1,CASSSGTNTEAFF,TGCGCCAGCAGCTCCGGGACTAACACTGAAGCTTTCTTT
.,TRBV7-2,.,TRBJ1-2,CASSRTWGANYGYTF,TGTGCCAGCAGCCGTACCTGGGGGGCTAACTATGGCTACACCTTC
.,TRBV19,.,TRBJ1-5,CASSRRQLNQPQHF,TGTGCCAGTAGTAGGCGACAGCTCAATCAGCCCCAGCATTTT
.,TRBV4-3,.,TRBJ2-7,CASSQGITHPYEQYF,TGCGCCAGCAGCCAAGGTATCACCCACCCGTACGAGCAGTACTTC
.,TRBV28,TRBD1,TRBJ2-5,CASRGTGKETQYF,TGTGCCAGCAGGGGGACAGGTAAAGAGACCCAGTACTTC
.,TRBV5-1,TRBD1,TRBJ1-4,CASSLGVGQGGEKLFF,TGCGCCAGCAGCCTTGGTGTAGGACAGGGTGGGGAAAAACTGTTTTTT
.,TRBV23-1,.,TRBJ2-3,CASSHVSTQYF,TGCGCCAGCAGTCATGTGAGTACGCAGTATTTT
few,TRBV18,.,TRBJ1-4,CASQTGRNEKLFF,TGTGCCAGCCAGACAGGAAGAAATGAAAAACTGTTTTTT
.,TRBV7-9,.,TRBJ1-3,CASSLALEASGNTIYF,TGTGCCAGCAGCTTAGCCCTCGAGGCCTCCGGAAACACCATATATTTT
.,TRBV18,TRBD1,TRBJ2-7,CASSLPDRAQYF,TGTGCCAGCTCACTACCGGACAGGGCGCAGTACTTC
.,TRBV7-2,.,TRBJ2-1,CASSSIVGNEQFF,TGTGCCAGCAGCTCCATAGTTGGGAATGAGCAGTTCTTC
.,TRBV6-5,.,TRBJ1-1,CASISRGGWNTEAFF,TGTGCCAGCATCTCTCGGGGGGGATGGAACACTGAAGCTTTCTTT
.,TRBV6-1,.,TRBJ1-2,CASSEAGYGYTF,TGTGCCAGCAGTGAAGCGGGATATGGCTACACCTTC
.,TRBV5-1,.,TRBJ1-5,CASSLVGGLEPQHF,TGCGCCAGCAGCTTGGTCGGGGGACTCGAGCCCCAGCATTTT
.,TRBV7-2,TRBD2,TRBJ2-4,CASSLGVAAGVIQYF,TGTGCCAGCAGCTTAGGGGTGGCCGCGGGGGTCATTCAGTACTTC
once,TRBV5-1,TRBD1,TRBJ2-1,CASSPSGTGRSWDEQFF,TGCGCCAGCAGCCCTTCCGGGACAGGGAGGTCATGGGATGAGCAGTTCTTC
.,TRBV10-3,TRBD2,TRBJ2-7,CAISGPRAGGSSYEQYF,TGTGCCATCAGTGGCCCAAGGGCGGGGGGATCGAGCTACGAGCAGTACTTC
once,TRBV24-1,.,TRBJ1-2,CATSDFSYGYTF,TGTGCCACCAGTGATTTTTCCTATGGCTACACCTTC
.,TRBV7-2,.,TRBJ1-2,CASSLEGGRRGYTF,TGTGCCAGCAGCTTAGAGGGAGGGAGGAGGGGCTACACCTTC
once,TRBV2,.,TRBJ1-3,CASSVGGGVSSGNTIYF,TGTGCCAGCAGTGTGGGGGGGGGAGTTAGTTCTGGAAACACCATATATTTT
.,TRBV7-9,TRBD1,TRBJ2-5,CASSFPGTGAFQETQYF,TGTGCCAGCAGCTTCCCCGGGACAGGGGCCTTCCAAGAGACCCAGTACTTC